The rows below give T cell receptor beta chains drawn from one sample of a study of a mutant IDH1 vaccine in newly diagnosed glioma. These receptors have no identified antigens. Assay used: immunoSEQ multiplex PCR; TCRdb lists only in-frame clones, some missing. The sample includes some 60,000 clones, approximately 90% of them seen just once. Sequencing was performed on PBMCs, taken from a glioma patient whose treatment included an IDH1 peptide vaccine. The receptors stem from a woman aged 40 to 49 with glioma. Both conserved end residues are part of each CDR3. The D gene is left open where the match is weak. Clone size is stated in some rows and not others, as once, few, many or a class when expanded.

J: TRBJ1-5; D: .; size: .; V: TRBV10-1; DNA: TGCGCCAGCAGTGAGTCGGGGTTGAGCAATCAGCCCCAGCATTTT; CDR3: CASSESGLSNQPQHF
J: TRBJ2-7; D: .; size: .; V: TRBV2; DNA: TGTGCCTCACAGGGTGTAAGGGGCTACGAGCAGTACTTC; CDR3: CASQGVRGYEQYF
J: TRBJ2-7; D: .; size: .; V: TRBV7-9; DNA: TGTGCCAGCAGCTTAGCTCTTGTGGGAGGAGCCTACGAGCAGTACTTC; CDR3: CASSLALVGGAYEQYF
J: TRBJ2-3; D: TRBD1; size: .; V: TRBV30; DNA: TGTGCCTGCGTGAAGGGGGCAGGCACAGATACGCAGTATTTT; CDR3: CACVKGAGTDTQYF
J: TRBJ1-2; D: .; size: .; V: TRBV6-5; DNA: TGTGCCAGCAGTTACGGACGGGCGGGTAGTGGCTACACCTTC; CDR3: CASSYGRAGSGYTF
J: TRBJ1-1; D: .; size: few; V: TRBV2; DNA: TGTGCCAGCACGCGCCGGGACTCCTCGGGCACTGAAGCTTTCTTT; CDR3: CASTRRDSSGTEAFF
J: TRBJ1-5; D: .; size: few; V: TRBV2; DNA: TGTGCCAGCAGGGGCCGTGGCGCGGGCAATCAGCCCCAGCATTTT; CDR3: CASRGRGAGNQPQHF
J: TRBJ1-5; D: .; size: .; V: TRBV10-2; DNA: TGCGCCAGCAGTGAGGGGGATCAGCCCCAGCATTTT; CDR3: CASSEGDQPQHF
J: TRBJ2-7; D: .; size: .; V: TRBV5-5; DNA: TGTGCCAGCAGCGGGTCGTGGGCGAAGAACTACGAGCAGTACTTC; CDR3: CASSGSWAKNYEQYF
J: TRBJ1-5; D: .; size: .; V: TRBV28; DNA: TGTGCCAGCAACCTTTACCTAAATCAGCCCCAGCATTTT; CDR3: CASNLYLNQPQHF
J: TRBJ2-7; D: .; size: .; V: TRBV15; DNA: TGTGCCACCAGCAGGGAAGGATCCGGCGGAGGCGAGCAGTACTTC; CDR3: CATSREGSGGGEQYF
J: TRBJ1-5; D: .; size: .; V: TRBV27; DNA: TGTGCCAGCAGAGGGGGACAAAGTAGCAATCAGCCCCAGCATTTT; CDR3: CASRGGQSSNQPQHF
J: TRBJ2-7; D: .; size: once; V: TRBV12-5; DNA: TGTGCTAGTGGTTTGGTGACAGGTGTCGAGCAGTACTTC; CDR3: CASGLVTGVEQYF
J: TRBJ1-1; D: .; size: few; V: TRBV4-2; DNA: TGTGCCAGCAGCCAGGACCTTCACACTGAAGCTTTCTTT; CDR3: CASSQDLHTEAFF
J: TRBJ1-4; D: .; size: .; V: TRBV25-1; DNA: TGTGCCAGCAGTGATTTGGGTGCAACTAATGAAAAACTGTTTTTT; CDR3: CASSDLGATNEKLFF
J: TRBJ1-3; D: .; size: .; V: TRBV7-2; DNA: TGTGCCAGCAGCCCGGCCATTGCCGGAAACACCATATATTTT; CDR3: CASSPAIAGNTIYF
J: TRBJ2-7; D: TRBD2; size: .; V: TRBV4-1; DNA: TGCGCCAGCAGCCAAGTTCTAGCGGGATCCTACGAGCAGTACTTC; CDR3: CASSQVLAGSYEQYF
J: TRBJ2-7; D: .; size: .; V: TRBV7-9; DNA: TGTGCCAGCAGCCCCCGACCAAGCTCCTACGAGCAGTACTTC; CDR3: CASSPRPSSYEQYF
J: TRBJ2-5; D: TRBD1; size: .; V: TRBV4-3; DNA: TGCGCCAGCAGCCAAGCCTACCTCGGGGACAGGGCGGAGACCCAGTACTTC; CDR3: CASSQAYLGDRAETQYF
J: TRBJ2-7; D: TRBD1; size: once; V: TRBV10-1; DNA: TGCGCCAGCAGCCCAGGACAGGGGACCTACGAGCAGTACTTC; CDR3: CASSPGQGTYEQYF
J: TRBJ2-7; D: .; size: .; V: TRBV6-1; DNA: TGTGCCAGCGGGACAATATACGAGCAGTACTTC; CDR3: CASGTIYEQYF
J: TRBJ1-4; D: .; size: once; V: TRBV7-2; DNA: TGTGCCAGCAGCTTAGAGGGTACAGGTTCGGGGGAAAAACTGTTTTTT; CDR3: CASSLEGTGSGEKLFF
J: TRBJ2-7; D: .; size: .; V: TRBV19; DNA: TGTGCCAGTAGTATCGTCTCGGCAGGGCGCTCCTACGAGCAGTACTTC; CDR3: CASSIVSAGRSYEQYF
J: TRBJ1-5; D: TRBD1; size: .; V: TRBV7-9; DNA: TGTGCCAGCAGCGGGACAGGGGCTCCCCAGCCCCAGCATTTT; CDR3: CASSGTGAPQPQHF
J: TRBJ2-7; D: TRBD1; size: .; V: TRBV30; DNA: TGTGCCTGGAGTTCCGGTGGGACAGTCCACGAGCAGTACTTC; CDR3: CAWSSGGTVHEQYF
J: TRBJ1-6; D: .; size: .; V: TRBV2; DNA: TGTGCCAGCAGGACGGAAAATAATTCACCCCTCCACTTT; CDR3: CASRTENNSPLHF
J: TRBJ1-1; D: .; size: .; V: TRBV6-5; DNA: TGTGCCAGCAGTTCCTATGTGGGAACTGAAGCTTTCTTT; CDR3: CASSSYVGTEAFF
J: TRBJ1-2; D: .; size: .; V: TRBV7-9; DNA: TGTGCCAGCAGCTTAGGTCGGGGGAACTATGGCTACACCTTC; CDR3: CASSLGRGNYGYTF
J: TRBJ2-7; D: TRBD2; size: .; V: TRBV5-6; DNA: TGTGCCAGCAGCTTGGGGGACTACTCCTACGAGCAGTACTTC; CDR3: CASSLGDYSYEQYF
J: TRBJ1-1; D: TRBD1; size: .; V: TRBV6-1; DNA: TGTGCCACCACGACAGGACAGGCGGTCACTGAAGCTTTCTTT; CDR3: CATTTGQAVTEAFF
J: TRBJ1-2; D: .; size: .; V: TRBV30; DNA: TGTGCCTGGAGTGTTGAAGGGAACTATGGCTACACCTTC; CDR3: CAWSVEGNYGYTF
J: TRBJ1-2; D: .; size: once; V: TRBV6-6; DNA: TGTGCCAGCAGTTACCCCTCCATCGACAGCGGCTATGGCTACACCTTC; CDR3: CASSYPSIDSGYGYTF
J: TRBJ1-4; D: .; size: .; V: TRBV28; DNA: TGTGCCAGCAGTACCGTCCGGGTGGGGGAAGAAAAACTGTTTTTT; CDR3: CASSTVRVGEEKLFF
J: TRBJ1-1; D: .; size: .; V: TRBV18; DNA: TGTGCCAGCTCACCTCTAGACAGTGTGAACACTGAAGCTTTCTTT; CDR3: CASSPLDSVNTEAFF
J: TRBJ2-2; D: .; size: .; V: TRBV4-1; DNA: TGCGCCAGCAGCTCGACTGTAAACACCGGGGAGCTGTTTTTT; CDR3: CASSSTVNTGELFF
J: TRBJ1-1; D: TRBD1; size: .; V: TRBV29-1; DNA: TGCAGCCACCTGGGGGGACAGACGAACACTGAAGCTTTCTTT; CDR3: CSHLGGQTNTEAFF
J: TRBJ2-1; D: TRBD2; size: .; V: TRBV13; DNA: TGTGCCAGCAGCTTACGGCTAGCGGGCGGGAATGAGCAGTTCTTC; CDR3: CASSLRLAGGNEQFF
J: TRBJ2-5; D: TRBD2; size: .; V: TRBV10-2; DNA: TGCGCCAGCAGAGCGGGAGGCCCAGGGCAAGAGACCCAGTACTTC; CDR3: CASRAGGPGQETQYF
J: TRBJ1-1; D: .; size: .; V: TRBV7-9; DNA: TGTGCCAGCAGCTTATTCGTACACGTGAACACTGAAGCTTTCTTT; CDR3: CASSLFVHVNTEAFF
J: TRBJ2-2; D: TRBD2; size: .; V: TRBV14; DNA: TGTGCCAGCAGCCAGAGATACGGGACTAAGAACACCGGGGAGCTGTTTTTT; CDR3: CASSQRYGTKNTGELFF
J: TRBJ1-4; D: TRBD1; size: .; V: TRBV5-4; DNA: TGTGCCAGCAGCCTTGTCATAGACAGGGGTGGTGAAAAACTGTTTTTT; CDR3: CASSLVIDRGGEKLFF
J: TRBJ1-2; D: .; size: once; V: TRBV4-1; DNA: TGCGCCAGCAGCCGTGACACGGGCATTAACTATGGCTACACCTTC; CDR3: CASSRDTGINYGYTF
J: TRBJ2-7; D: .; size: .; V: TRBV2; DNA: TGTGCCAGCAGGACAGGCCCATTCTACGAGCAGTACTTC; CDR3: CASRTGPFYEQYF
J: TRBJ2-3; D: TRBD2; size: .; V: TRBV25-1; DNA: TGTGCCAGCAGTGCGAGCGGGGGGGCAACAGATACGCAGTATTTT; CDR3: CASSASGGATDTQYF
J: TRBJ1-2; D: .; size: .; V: TRBV14; DNA: TGTGCCAGCAGCCAAGATCGACAGTGGGGTCGTGGCTACACCTTC; CDR3: CASSQDRQWGRGYTF
J: TRBJ2-7; D: .; size: .; V: TRBV11-3; DNA: TGTGCCAGCAGCTCCGCGCAGGGGGGCGAGCAGTACTTC; CDR3: CASSSAQGGEQYF
J: TRBJ2-2; D: TRBD1; size: .; V: TRBV25-1; DNA: TGTGCCAGCAGGGTACAGGGGGGCACCGGGGAGCTGTTTTTT; CDR3: CASRVQGGTGELFF
J: TRBJ1-2; D: .; size: .; V: TRBV5-1; DNA: TGCGCCAGCAGCTTGACGTCTGGTTGGGGCTACACCTTC; CDR3: CASSLTSGWGYTF
J: TRBJ1-2; D: .; size: .; V: TRBV6-6; DNA: TGTGCCAGCAGCCTAATAAGTGGGGGCTACACCTTC; CDR3: CASSLISGGYTF
J: TRBJ2-1; D: .; size: .; V: TRBV27; DNA: TGTGCCAGCAGTATCCTTAGCGGAGGTAGGGATGAGCAGTTCTTC; CDR3: CASSILSGGRDEQFF
J: TRBJ1-1; D: .; size: .; V: TRBV19; DNA: TGTGCCAGTAGTATGTGGAAAGGGAAGACTGAAGCTTTCTTT; CDR3: CASSMWKGKTEAFF